These 28 T cell receptor beta chains came from one sample sequenced in a study of shared clonotypes between healthy human individuals. This table comes from immunoSEQ multiplex PCR, and its TCRdb copy is limited to in-frame clones, with some not included. The data contain around 2.1 million clones, roughly 91% of them seen just once; the ten biggest clones take up about 1.5%. Selected positively for CCR7 and CD45RO-negative, naive CD8 cells excluded terminally differentiated effector memory CD45RA+ cells. Sequencing was carried out using naive CD8+ T cells from PBMCs. Source of these receptors: a man between 18 and 35 years old in good health. Some clones in this sample may be carry-over from other donors' samples.

The chain carries TRBV7-9 and TRBJ1-2; D is possibly TRBD1 (5 bases). V was trimmed by 5 bases and J by 8 bases, leaving 15 bases between them. The CDR3 has 13 amino acids. CDR1 and CDR2 (germline): SEHNR, FQNEAQ (reference sequence). CDR3 sequence: CASSAAAGLGYTF. The CDR3 nucleotides are TGTGCCAGCAGCGCCGCGGCAGGGCTCGGCTACACCTTC.

The V gene is TRBV28, the J gene TRBJ1-3; D not certain. Trimming shortened V by 1 base and J by 1 base, and 8 bases separated the two germline ends. The CDR3 spans 15 residues. From germline, CDR1 is MDHEN and CDR2 SYDVKM. In DNA, the CDR3 is TGTGCCAGCAGTTTATCGGTAGGGTCTGGAAACACCATATATTTT. Its translation is CASSLSVGSGNTIYF.

The V call is TRBV10-1, the J call TRBJ2-1; possible D gene TRBD2, 5 bases. From germline, CDR1 is WNHNN and CDR2 SYGVQD (reference sequence). There are 13 residues in the CDR3. V was cut by 6 bases and J by 4 bases, with 10 bases left in between. CDR3 in amino acids: CASSPGLYNEQFF. CDR3 DNA: TGCGCCAGCAGCCCCGGACTTTACAATGAGCAGTTCTTC.

The chain recombines TRBV7-9 with TRBJ2-7, with a possible D match to TRBD2 (7 bases). The CDR3 runs to 16 residues. CDR1 is SEHNR, CDR2 FQNEAQ, per germline (reference sequence). V shed 5 bases and J shed 5 bases, with 22 bases lying between them. The CDR3: CASSPERGAPLDEQYF. The CDR3 nucleotides are TGTGCCAGCAGCCCCGAACGGGGGGCCCCGTTGGACGAGCAGTACTTC.

The CDR3 reads CAWSTRGGSGELFF. The CDR3 DNA sequence: TGTGCCTGGAGTACCAGGGGAGGTTCCGGGGAGCTGTTTTTT. The chain couples TRBV30 to TRBJ2-2; D possibly matches TRBD1 or TRBD2 (6 bases each). The germline CDR1 and CDR2 sequences are GTSNPN and SVGIG (reference sequence). This CDR3 comprises 14 residues. The ends were cut back, 2 bases at V and 6 bases at J, with 13 bases in the middle.

V is TRBV7-9 and J is TRBJ2-1; TRBD2 agrees at 9 bases. CDR3 length equals 16 residues. The junction had 14 bases not matched to a gene; V was cut back by 5 bases and J by 9 bases. Germline-derived CDR1 and CDR2 are SEHNR and FQNEAQ (reference sequence). As DNA, the CDR3 is TGTGCCAGCAGCCCTACTAGCGGGCCCCTGGCCGGTGAGCAGTTCTTC. Translating it yields CASSPTSGPLAGEQFF.

J is TRBJ2-6 and V is TRBV27; D ambiguous. The length of the CDR3 is 13 residues. The germline CDR1 and CDR2 sequences are MNHEY and SMNVEV (reference sequence). V shed 5 bases and J shed 3 bases, with 5 bases lying between them. The chain's CDR3 is CASSPVGANVLTF. The CDR3, as DNA: TGTGCCAGCAGTCCGGTTGGGGCCAACGTCCTGACTTTC. Full variable domain (outside the CDR3, taken from reference TRBV27 and TRBJ2-6): EAQVTQNPRYLITVTGKKLTVTCSQNMNHEYMSWYRQDPGLGLRQIYYSMNVEVTDKGDVPEGYKVSRKEKRNFPLILESPSPNQTSLYFCASSPVGANVLTFGAGSRLTVL.

The chain has TRBV28 and TRBJ1-5; a possible D gene is TRBD1 (6 bases). The germline V gene has CDR1 MDHEN and CDR2 SYDVKM. Trimming cost V 3 bases and J 7 bases, with 13 bases left between them. CDR3 length: 14 amino acids. Here the CDR3 reads CASSLRGVYQPQHF. DNA for the CDR3: TGTGCCAGCAGTTTGAGGGGGGTATACCAGCCCCAGCATTTT.

The chain employs TRBV15 and TRBJ2-7, with D tentatively TRBD1 or TRBD2 (5 bases each). This CDR3 is built from 15 residues. The V end was cut by 1 base, the J end by 0 bases, with 10 bases between. Germline V gene lookup returns CDR1 LNHNV and CDR2 YYDKDF (reference sequence). CDR3 amino acids: CATSRARGTSYEQYF. The CDR3 DNA reads TGTGCCACCAGCAGAGCGAGAGGGACCTCCTACGAGCAGTACTTC. Filled out from reference TRBV15 and TRBJ2-7, the complete variable domain reads DAMVIQNPRYQVTQFGKPVTLSCSQTLNHNVMYWYQQKSSQAPKLLFHYYDKDFNNEADTPDNFQSRRPNTSFCFLDIRSPGLGDTAMYLCATSRARGTSYEQYFGPGTRLTVT.

The V gene is TRBV27, the J gene TRBJ1-1, with unresolved D. Germline values: CDR1 MNHEY, CDR2 SMNVEV (reference sequence). Trimming cost V 2 bases and J 7 bases, with 5 bases left between them. The CDR3 sequence is 11 residues long. The CDR3 sequence: CASSLPIEAFF. The CDR3, as DNA: TGTGCCAGCAGTTTACCGATTGAAGCTTTCTTT.

The chain employs TRBV28 and TRBJ1-5; D may be TRBD1 (5 bases). The CDR3 totals 18 residues. CDR1 and CDR2 (germline): MDHEN, SYDVKM. Between the trimmed V and J ends, which lost 8 bases and 5 bases, there was a span of 28 bases. As DNA, the CDR3 is TGTGCCAGCTGTGTGGAAAGTCAGGGATATTTCGTAGATCAGCCCCAGCATTTT. Translation: CASCVESQGYFVDQPQHF.

This chain connects TRBV7-8 to TRBJ1-1; D gene uncertain. The CDR3 length is 14 residues. In germline, CDR1 is SGHVS, CDR2 FQNEAQ. Trimming left V 6 bases short and J 1 base short, with 12 bases between. CDR3 nucleotides: TGTGCCAGCAGGGTAACCGAGGGGAACACTGAAGCTTTCTTT. As protein: CASRVTEGNTEAFF.

V and J are TRBV27 and TRBJ2-7; D is unresolved. With 3 bases removed from V and 2 bases from J, the gap between germline ends came to 8 bases. From germline, CDR1 is MNHEY and CDR2 SMNVEV (reference sequence). The length of the CDR3 is 13 residues. For the CDR3, the DNA is TGTGCCAGCAGTTTTTTCAGCGCCTACGAGCAGTACTTC. Protein product: CASSFFSAYEQYF.

The chain carries TRBV7-8 and TRBJ2-1; 7 bases align to TRBD2. Trimming took 2 bases from V and 0 from J; bases not matched to a gene: 13. The CDR3 runs 19 residues. Germline CDR1 reads SGHVS; CDR2 reads FQNEAQ. CDR3 residues: CASSLRPPSGLSSYNEQFF. For the CDR3, the DNA is TGTGCCAGCAGCTTACGGCCGCCTAGCGGATTGAGCTCCTACAATGAGCAGTTCTTC. Based on the CDR3 plus reference TRBV7-8 and TRBJ2-1, the full variable domain is GAGVSQSPRYKVAKRGQDVALRCDPISGHVSLFWYQQALGQGPEFLTYFQNEAQLDKSGLPSDRFFAERPEGSVSTLKIQRTQQEDSAVYLCASSLRPPSGLSSYNEQFFGPGTRLTVL.

Turning to this clone: The junction shows a germline mismatch at one end, possibly a read error. The rearrangement uses TRBV27 and TRBJ1-1; perhaps TRBD1 as D (5 bases). This CDR3 contains 14 residues. CDR1 MNHEY and CDR2 SMNVEV come from the germline V gene (reference sequence). CDR3 sequence reads: CASSLARVNTEAFF. The DNA of the CDR3 is TGTGCCAGCAGTTTAGCCAGGGTGAATACTGAAGCTTTCTTT.

The V call is TRBV4-1, the J call TRBJ2-7; 7 bases are shared with TRBD2. The CDR3 consists of 15 residues. V lost 2 bases to trimming and J lost 5 bases; unmatched junction nucleotides: 9. Germline loops: CDR1 MGHRA, CDR2 YSYEKL. The CDR3 DNA reads TGCGCCAGCAGCCAATGGGGGGGAACGAGGGACGAGCAGTACTTC. Translated, it gives CASSQWGGTRDEQYF.

J is TRBJ2-1 and V is TRBV5-6; D perhaps matches TRBD2 (5 bases). This CDR3 is 14 amino acids long. V dropped 3 bases and J dropped 0 bases, with 7 bases sitting between them. The germline gives CDR1 SGHDT, CDR2 YYEEEE. Here the CDR3 reads CASSSGVSYNEQFF. CDR3 bases: TGTGCCAGCAGCTCCGGGGTCTCCTACAATGAGCAGTTCTTC. Full variable domain (rest looked up from reference TRBV5-6 and TRBJ2-1): DAGVTQSPTHLIKTRGQQVTLRCSPKSGHDTVSWYQQALGQGPQFIFQYYEEEERQRGNFPDRFSGHQFPNYSSELNVNALLLGDSALYLCASSSGVSYNEQFFGPGTRLTVL.

This clone appeared a single time. This chain connects TRBV30 to TRBJ1-5; D remains ambiguous. The germline V and J ends were trimmed by 2 bases and 5 bases, with 10 bases remaining between them. This CDR3 is built from 13 residues. CDR1 is GTSNPN and CDR2 is SVGIG in the germline V gene (reference sequence). The CDR3 spells CAWSLSLYQPQHF. CDR3 coding DNA: TGTGCCTGGAGTCTCAGCCTCTATCAGCCCCAGCATTTT.

The J gene is TRBJ2-7, the V gene TRBV30, with D perhaps TRBD1 or TRBD2 (5 bases each). CDR3 length equals 15 residues. V was pared by 5 bases and J by 3 bases, with 20 bases between. The germline V gene has CDR1 GTSNPN and CDR2 SVGIG (reference sequence). In DNA, the CDR3 is TGTGCCTGGGGGACCCGACGGACCCCGTTCTACGAGCAGTACTTC. This sequence encodes CAWGTRRTPFYEQYF.

This chain links TRBV7-3 with TRBJ2-7; 8 nucleotides line up with TRBD2. Per the germline V gene, CDR1 is SGHTA and CDR2 is FQGTGA. V was pared by 5 bases and J by 3 bases, with 12 bases of the junction left unmatched. The CDR3 consists of 16 residues. CDR3 sequence reads: CASSLVASGPNYEQYF. The DNA for the CDR3 is TGTGCCAGCAGCCTAGTGGCTAGCGGGCCTAACTACGAGCAGTACTTC.

About this clone itself: Other nucleotide sequences from this sample produce the same CDR3. The CDR3 DNA reads TGTGCCAGCAGTGAGGGGACAGGGAACACTGAAGCTTTCTTT. The encoded protein is CASSEGTGNTEAFF. The chain combines TRBV6-1 with TRBJ1-1; TRBD1 matches at 8 bases. The CDR3 is 14 residues long. CDR1 MNHNS and CDR2 SASEGT come from the germline V gene. Unmatched junction bases numbered 1, after V lost 3 bases and J lost 1 base.

This clone showed up just once. This chain uses TRBV27 with TRBJ1-1; 7 bases are a match to TRBD1. Germline V gene sequence: CDR1 MNHEY, CDR2 SMNVEV (reference sequence). The J segment lost 1 base and the V segment lost 4 bases, leaving 3 bases of the junction unmatched. The CDR3 runs 14 residues. In nucleotides, the CDR3 is TGTGCCAGCAGTTCAGGGGGACCGAACACTGAAGCTTTCTTT. It yields the protein CASSSGGPNTEAFF.

This chain connects TRBV29-1 to TRBJ2-3; 9 nucleotides match TRBD2. The CDR3 runs 14 residues. Germline-derived CDR1 and CDR2 are SQVTM and ANQGSEA. The trim removed 5 bases at V and 2 bases at J, leaving 5 bases unmatched. The CDR3, as DNA: TGCAGCGTTTCTTCTAGCGGGGCCACAGATACGCAGTATTTT. Translating it yields CSVSSSGATDTQYF.

The chain recombines TRBV10-3 with TRBJ2-3; a weak D match, TRBD2 (5 bases). Trimming took off 6 bases at V and 3 bases at J, with 13 bases between the two ends. CDR1 and CDR2 (germline): ENHRY, SYGVKD. This CDR3 comprises 14 residues. In DNA form, the CDR3 reads TGTGCCATCAGGGACTTTATCGGGACAGATACGCAGTATTTT. Translating gives CAIRDFIGTDTQYF.

Turning to this clone: Other DNA sequences in this specimen translate into the identical CDR3. This chain uses TRBV29-1 with TRBJ2-7, with D maybe TRBD2 (6 bases). CDR3 length: 11 residues. CDR1 is SQVTM, CDR2 ANQGSEA, per germline. Between the trimmed V and J ends, which lost 7 bases and 1 base, there was a span of 8 bases. CDR3 DNA: TGCAGCGCACGGGAGTCCTACGAGCAGTACTTC. Protein sequence: CSARESYEQYF.

The rearrangement joins TRBV11-3 to TRBJ2-5; maybe TRBD2 (6 bases). Germline V CDR1 and CDR2: SGHNT, YENEEA. The CDR3 covers 15 residues. Trimming removed 0 bases from V and 4 bases from J, with 12 bases in between. The CDR3 DNA sequence: TGTGCCAGCAGCTTAGAATACGGGAGCGGAGAGACCCAGTACTTC. Residues: CASSLEYGSGETQYF.

This chain links TRBV7-3 with TRBJ2-2; the D gene is possibly TRBD1 (5 bases). Trimming removed 8 bases at V and 1 base at J, with 8 bases between. The CDR3 loop spans 13 amino acids. Germline V lookup: CDR1 SGHTA, CDR2 FQGTGA. This chain's CDR3 is CASAQGNTGELFF. DNA of the CDR3: TGTGCCAGCGCCCAGGGGAACACCGGGGAGCTGTTTTTT.

The chain couples TRBV7-8 to TRBJ2-3; D gene ambiguous. Germline V lookup: CDR1 SGHVS, CDR2 FQNEAQ. This CDR3 comprises 12 residues. V was cut by 5 bases and J by 6 bases, with 9 bases left in between. CDR3 sequence reads: CASSQTKDTQYF. CDR3 nucleotide sequence: TGTGCCAGCAGCCAGACAAAGGATACGCAGTATTTT.